This TCR beta chain was documented in a study of Graves' ophthalmopathy and Graves' hyperthyroidism. Germline CDR1 reads SQVTM; CDR2 reads ANQGSEA. The V gene lost 6 bases and the J gene lost 6 bases, with 17 bases spanning the gap. CDR3 size: 13 residues. Researchers took RNA transcripts and amplified TCR beta CDR3 regions from them. HTBI primers primed a first-round RT-PCR, and a second-round multiplex PCR followed. Using its own MiXCR run on the multiplex PCR reads, TCRdb lists one record per CDR3 protein. The sample has about 590,000 distinct CDR3 sequences; less than 45% are singletons. This clonotype was sampled from an adult man with Graves' hyperthyroidism. The V call is TRBV29-1, the J call TRBJ1-2, with a possible D match to TRBD1 (6 bases). The sequenced material came from peripheral blood or thyroid tissue (not recorded which). The DNA of the CDR3 is TGCAGCGTGAGCTTTTGGGGGCTAGATGGCTACACCTTC. Residues: CSVSFWGLDGYTF.